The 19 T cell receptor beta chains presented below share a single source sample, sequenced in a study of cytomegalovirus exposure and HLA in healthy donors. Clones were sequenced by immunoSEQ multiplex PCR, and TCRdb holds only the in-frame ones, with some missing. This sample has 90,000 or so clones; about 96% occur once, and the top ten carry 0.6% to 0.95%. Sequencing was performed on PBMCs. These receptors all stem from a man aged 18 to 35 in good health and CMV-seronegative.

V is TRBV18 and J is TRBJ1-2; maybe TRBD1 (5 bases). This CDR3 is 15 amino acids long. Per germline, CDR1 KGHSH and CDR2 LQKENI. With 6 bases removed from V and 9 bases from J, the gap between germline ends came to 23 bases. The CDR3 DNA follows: TGTGCCAGCTCCCCGGGCGGGACCCCGGGGTTGAGCTACACCTTC. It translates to CASSPGGTPGLSYTF. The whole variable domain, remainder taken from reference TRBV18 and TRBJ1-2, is NAGVMQNPRHLVRRRGQEARLRCSPMKGHSHVYWYRQLPEEGLKFMVYLQKENIIDESGMPKERFSAEFPKEGPSILRIQQVVRGDSAAYFCASSPGGTPGLSYTFGSGTRLTVV.

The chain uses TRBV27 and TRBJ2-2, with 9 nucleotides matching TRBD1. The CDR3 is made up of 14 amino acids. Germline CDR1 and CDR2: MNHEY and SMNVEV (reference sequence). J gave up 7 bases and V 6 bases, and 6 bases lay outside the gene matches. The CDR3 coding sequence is TGTGCCAGCAGGGGGACAGGGTTTGGCGGGGAGCTGTTTTTT. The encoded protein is CASRGTGFGGELFF.

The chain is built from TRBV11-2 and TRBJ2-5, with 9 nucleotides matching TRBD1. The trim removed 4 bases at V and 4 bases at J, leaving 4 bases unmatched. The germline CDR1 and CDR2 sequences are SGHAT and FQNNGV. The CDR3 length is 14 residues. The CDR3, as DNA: TGTGCCAGCAGCTGGACAGGGGAAGGAGAGACCCAGTACTTC. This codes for CASSWTGEGETQYF. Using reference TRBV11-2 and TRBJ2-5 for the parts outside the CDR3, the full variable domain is EAGVAQSPRYKIIEKRQSVAFWCNPISGHATLYWYQQILGQGPKLLIQFQNNGVVDDSQLPKDRFSAERLKGVDSTLKIQPAKLEDSAVYLCASSWTGEGETQYFGPGTRLLVL.

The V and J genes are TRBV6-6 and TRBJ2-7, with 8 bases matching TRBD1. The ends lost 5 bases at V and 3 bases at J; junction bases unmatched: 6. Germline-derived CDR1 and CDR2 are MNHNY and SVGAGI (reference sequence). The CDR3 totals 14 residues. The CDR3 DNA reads TGTGCCAGCAGTGCCGGGACAGGTAGCTACGAGCAGTACTTC. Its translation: CASSAGTGSYEQYF.

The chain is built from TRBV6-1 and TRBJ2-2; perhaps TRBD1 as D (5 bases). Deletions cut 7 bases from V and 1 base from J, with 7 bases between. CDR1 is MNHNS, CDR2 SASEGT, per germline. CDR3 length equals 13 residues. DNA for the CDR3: TGTGCCAGCACCGACAGGAACACCGGGGAGCTGTTTTTT. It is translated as CASTDRNTGELFF.

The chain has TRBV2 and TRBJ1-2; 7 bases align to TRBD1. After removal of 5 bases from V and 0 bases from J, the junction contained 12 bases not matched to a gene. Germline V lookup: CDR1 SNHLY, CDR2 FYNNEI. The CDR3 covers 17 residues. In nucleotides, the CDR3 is TGTGCCAGCAGTCCCTCAGTCGACAGGGCGCCTAACTATGGCTACACCTTC. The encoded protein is CASSPSVDRAPNYGYTF.

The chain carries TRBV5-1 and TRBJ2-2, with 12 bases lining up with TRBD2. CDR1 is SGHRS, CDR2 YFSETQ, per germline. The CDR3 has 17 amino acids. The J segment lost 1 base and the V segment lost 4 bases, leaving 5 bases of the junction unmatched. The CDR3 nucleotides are TGCGCCAGCAGCATGGGACTAGCGGGCCTGAACACCGGGGAGCTGTTTTTT. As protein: CASSMGLAGLNTGELFF.

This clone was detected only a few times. CDR3 region: CASSPESNQPQHF. CDR3 bases: TGTGCCAGCTCACCGGAGAGCAATCAGCCCCAGCATTTT. The V call is TRBV18, the J call TRBJ1-5; D gene uncertain. CDR3 length: 13 amino acids. Germline CDR1 KGHSH, CDR2 LQKENI. Trimming pared 3 bases from V and 1 base from J, leaving 4 bases between.

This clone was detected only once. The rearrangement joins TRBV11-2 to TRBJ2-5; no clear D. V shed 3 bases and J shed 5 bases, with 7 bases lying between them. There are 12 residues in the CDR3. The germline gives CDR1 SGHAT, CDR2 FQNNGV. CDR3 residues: CASSFAGETQYF. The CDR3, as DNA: TGTGCCAGCAGCTTTGCCGGGGAGACCCAGTACTTC. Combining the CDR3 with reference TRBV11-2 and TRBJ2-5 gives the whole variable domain EAGVAQSPRYKIIEKRQSVAFWCNPISGHATLYWYQQILGQGPKLLIQFQNNGVVDDSQLPKDRFSAERLKGVDSTLKIQPAKLEDSAVYLCASSFAGETQYFGPGTRLLVL.

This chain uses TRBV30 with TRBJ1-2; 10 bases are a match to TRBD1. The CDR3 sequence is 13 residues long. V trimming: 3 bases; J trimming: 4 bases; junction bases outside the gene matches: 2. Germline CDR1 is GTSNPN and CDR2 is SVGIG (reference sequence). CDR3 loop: CAWRGQGPYGYTF. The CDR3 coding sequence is TGTGCCTGGAGGGGACAGGGGCCCTATGGCTACACCTTC. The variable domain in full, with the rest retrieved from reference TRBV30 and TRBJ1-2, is SQTIHQWPATLVQPVGSPLSLECTVEGTSNPNLYWYRQAAGRGLQLLFYSVGIGQISSEVPQNLSASRPQDRQFILSSKKLLLSDSGFYLCAWRGQGPYGYTFGSGTRLTVV.

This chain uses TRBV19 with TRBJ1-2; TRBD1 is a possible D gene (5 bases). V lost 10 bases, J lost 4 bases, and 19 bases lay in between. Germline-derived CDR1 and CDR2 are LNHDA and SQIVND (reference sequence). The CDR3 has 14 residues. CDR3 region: CATRDGRGGYGYTF. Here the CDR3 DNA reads TGTGCCACCCGAGACGGGCGCGGGGGCTATGGCTACACCTTC.

The CDR3 coding sequence is TGTGCCAGCAGTTTCAGGGCTACCTACGAGCAGTACTTC. Translated, it gives CASSFRATYEQYF. This sequence joins TRBV27 and TRBJ2-7; TRBD1 might be the D (5 bases). Trimming took 3 bases from V and 2 from J, leaving 8 bases between them. Germline V gene data show CDR1 as MNHEY and CDR2 as SMNVEV (reference sequence). CDR3 length equals 13 residues.

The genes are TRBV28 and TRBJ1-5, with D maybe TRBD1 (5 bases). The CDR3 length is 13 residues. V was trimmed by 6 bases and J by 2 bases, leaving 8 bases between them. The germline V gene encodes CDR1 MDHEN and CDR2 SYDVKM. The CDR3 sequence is CASRGPGNQPQHF. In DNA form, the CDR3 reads TGTGCCAGCAGGGGGCCGGGCAATCAGCCCCAGCATTTT. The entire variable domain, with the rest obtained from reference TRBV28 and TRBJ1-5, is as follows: DVKVTQSSRYLVKRTGEKVFLECVQDMDHENMFWYRQDPGLGLRLIYFSYDVKMKEKGDIPEGYSVSREKKERFSLILESASTNQTSMYLCASRGPGNQPQHFGDGTRLSIL.

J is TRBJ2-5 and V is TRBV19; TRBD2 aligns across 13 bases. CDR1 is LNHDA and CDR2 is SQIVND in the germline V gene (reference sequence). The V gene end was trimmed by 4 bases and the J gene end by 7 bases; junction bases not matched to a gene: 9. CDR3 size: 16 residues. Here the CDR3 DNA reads TGTGCCAGTAGTAGAGGACTAGCGGGAGCCCAAATGACCCAGTACTTC. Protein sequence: CASSRGLAGAQMTQYF.

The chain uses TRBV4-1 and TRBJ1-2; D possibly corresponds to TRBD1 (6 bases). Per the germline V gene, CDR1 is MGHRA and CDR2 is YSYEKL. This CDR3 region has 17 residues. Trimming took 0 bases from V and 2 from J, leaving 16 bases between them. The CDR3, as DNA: TGCGCCAGCAGCCAAGACCGTGGGACACGGAAAAACTATGGCTACACCTTC. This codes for CASSQDRGTRKNYGYTF.

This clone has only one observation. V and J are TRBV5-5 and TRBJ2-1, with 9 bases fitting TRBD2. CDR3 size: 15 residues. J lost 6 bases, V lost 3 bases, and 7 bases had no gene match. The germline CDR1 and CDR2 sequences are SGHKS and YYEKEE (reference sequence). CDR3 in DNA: TGTGCCAGCAGCTCCCCGGGACTAGCTATCAATGAGCAGTTCTTC. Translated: CASSSPGLAINEQFF.

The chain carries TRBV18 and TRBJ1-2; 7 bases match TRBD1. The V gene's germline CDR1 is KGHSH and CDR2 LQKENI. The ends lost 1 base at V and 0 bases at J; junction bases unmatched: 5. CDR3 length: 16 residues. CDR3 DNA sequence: TGTGCCAGCTCACCACAGGGGGCGGCAGCTAACTATGGCTACACCTTC. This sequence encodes CASSPQGAAANYGYTF.

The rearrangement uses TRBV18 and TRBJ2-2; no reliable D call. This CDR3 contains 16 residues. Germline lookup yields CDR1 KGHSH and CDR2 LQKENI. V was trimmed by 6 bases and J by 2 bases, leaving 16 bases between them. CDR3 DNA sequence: TGTGCCAGCTCCCTTCCCGACATGATCAACACCGGGGAGCTGTTTTTT. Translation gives CASSLPDMINTGELFF.

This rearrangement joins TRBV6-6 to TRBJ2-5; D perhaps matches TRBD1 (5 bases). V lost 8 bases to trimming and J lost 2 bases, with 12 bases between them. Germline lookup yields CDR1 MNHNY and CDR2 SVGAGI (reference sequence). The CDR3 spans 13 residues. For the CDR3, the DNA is TGTGCCAGCCACTGGAGACAGCAAGAGACCCAGTACTTC. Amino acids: CASHWRQQETQYF.